This T cell receptor (beta chain) was captured in a study of CD8 T cells in ankylosing spondylitis. The authors made TCR beta libraries by quantitative 5'-RACE with molecular barcodes. TCRdb reprocessed the 5' RACE reads with MiXCR, giving one entry per CDR3 protein. The repertoire consists of a few hundred thousand distinct CDR3 sequences, with about 20% occurring once and the leading ten covering about a sixth. Study-level results: A motif of roughly 8 highly homologous TCR beta variants was seen as apparently characteristic of ankylosing spondylitis blood.

With regard to this clonotype: Its specificity is unknown.

This receptor was identified in a male donor with ankylosing spondylitis. The source material was blood, either unsorted or a sorted T cell fraction (not recorded which).

CDR3 in DNA: TGTGCCAGCAGCTTACAGGGGGCTGGCTATGGCTACACCTTC. Its protein product is CASSLQGAGYGYTF. The chain uses TRBV7-3 and TRBJ1-2, with 8 positions matching TRBD1. The length of the CDR3 is 14 residues. CDR1 is SGHTA, CDR2 FQGTGA, per germline. V dropped 2 bases and J dropped 4; count of bases not matched to a gene: 3.